This T cell receptor beta chain was retrieved from a study of T cell changes during pregnancy in multiple sclerosis. Profiled with immunoSEQ multiplex PCR; TCRdb holds only in-frame clones, not every one. The repertoire includes tens of thousands of clones, around 94% of them detected once, and about 0.8% sits in the top ten. Germline V gives CDR1 GTSNPN, CDR2 SVGIG (reference sequence). Trimming left V 2 bases short and J 1 base short, with 8 bases between. The CDR3 has 13 residues. The sequencing used peripheral blood, collected in the third trimester of pregnancy. This clonotype originated in a female donor with multiple sclerosis, enrolled in a pregnancy study. The chain couples TRBV30 to TRBJ1-1; unclear D gene. CDR3 coding DNA: TGTGCCTGGAGTAGAGAGGGGAACACTGAAGCTTTCTTT. Translated, it gives CAWSREGNTEAFF.